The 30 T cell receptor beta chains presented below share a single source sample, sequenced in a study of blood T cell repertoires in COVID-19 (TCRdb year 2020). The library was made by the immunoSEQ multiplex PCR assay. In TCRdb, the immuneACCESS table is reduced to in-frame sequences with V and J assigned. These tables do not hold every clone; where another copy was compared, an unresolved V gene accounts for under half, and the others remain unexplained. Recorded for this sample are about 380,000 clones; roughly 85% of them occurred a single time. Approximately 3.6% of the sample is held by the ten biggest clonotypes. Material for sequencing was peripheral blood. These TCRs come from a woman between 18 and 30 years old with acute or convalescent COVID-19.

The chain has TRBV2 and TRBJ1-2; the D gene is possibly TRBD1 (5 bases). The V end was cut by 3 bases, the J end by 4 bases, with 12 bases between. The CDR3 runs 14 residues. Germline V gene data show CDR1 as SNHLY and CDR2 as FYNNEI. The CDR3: CASSDLNRSYGYTF. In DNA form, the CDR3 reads TGTGCCAGCAGTGATCTCAACAGGTCCTATGGCTACACCTTC.

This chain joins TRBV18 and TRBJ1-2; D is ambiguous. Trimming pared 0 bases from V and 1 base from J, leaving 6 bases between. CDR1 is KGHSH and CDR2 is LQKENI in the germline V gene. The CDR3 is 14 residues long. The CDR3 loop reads CASSPPLLNYGYTF. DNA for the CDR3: TGTGCCAGCTCACCACCGTTACTTAACTATGGCTACACCTTC.

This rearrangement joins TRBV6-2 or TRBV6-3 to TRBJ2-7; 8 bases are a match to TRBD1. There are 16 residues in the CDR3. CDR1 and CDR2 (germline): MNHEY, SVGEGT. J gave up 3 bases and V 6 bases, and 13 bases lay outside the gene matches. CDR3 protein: CASSYPHRDRFYEQYF. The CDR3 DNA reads TGTGCCAGCAGCTATCCACACCGGGACAGGTTCTACGAGCAGTACTTC.

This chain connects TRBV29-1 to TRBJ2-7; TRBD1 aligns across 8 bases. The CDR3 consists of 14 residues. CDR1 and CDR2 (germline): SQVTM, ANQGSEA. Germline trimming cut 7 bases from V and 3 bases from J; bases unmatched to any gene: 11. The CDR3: CSAIVPGQVYEQYF. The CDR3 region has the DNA TGCAGCGCCATAGTACCGGGACAGGTCTACGAGCAGTACTTC.

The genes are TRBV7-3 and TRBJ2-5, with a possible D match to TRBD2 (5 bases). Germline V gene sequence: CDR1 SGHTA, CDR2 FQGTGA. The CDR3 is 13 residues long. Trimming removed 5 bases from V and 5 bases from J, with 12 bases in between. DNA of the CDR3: TGTGCCAGCAGCCCGAGGGCCGGGGAGACCCAGTACTTC. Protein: CASSPRAGETQYF.

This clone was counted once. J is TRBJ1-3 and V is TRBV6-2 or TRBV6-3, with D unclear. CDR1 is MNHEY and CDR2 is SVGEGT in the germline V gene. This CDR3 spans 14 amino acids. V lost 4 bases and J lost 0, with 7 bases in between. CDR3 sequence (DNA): TGTGCCAGCAGTTTGTGGAGCTCTGGAAACACCATATATTTT. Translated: CASSLWSSGNTIYF.

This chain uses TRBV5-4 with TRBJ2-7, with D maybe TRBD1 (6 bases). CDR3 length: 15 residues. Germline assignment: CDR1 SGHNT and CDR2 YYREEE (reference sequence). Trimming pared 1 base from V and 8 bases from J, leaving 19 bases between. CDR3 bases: TGTGCCAGCAGCTTGTATGTGACAGGTCTGGATAAGCAGTACTTC. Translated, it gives CASSLYVTGLDKQYF.

The CDR3 sequence is CASSESVQDPKLFF. CDR3 coding DNA: TGCGCCAGCAGTGAGTCGGTACAGGATCCAAAACTGTTTTTT. The chain has TRBV10-1 and TRBJ1-4; a weak D match, TRBD1 (5 bases). CDR1 WNHNN and CDR2 SYGVQD come from the germline V gene (reference sequence). This CDR3 is built from 14 residues. V was cut by 0 bases and J by 10 bases, with 12 bases left in between.

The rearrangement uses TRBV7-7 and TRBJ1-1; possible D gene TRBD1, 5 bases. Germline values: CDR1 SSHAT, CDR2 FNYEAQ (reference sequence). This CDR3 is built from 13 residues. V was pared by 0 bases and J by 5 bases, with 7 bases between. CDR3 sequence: CASSLARATEAFF. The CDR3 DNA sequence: TGTGCCAGCAGCTTAGCCAGGGCAACTGAAGCTTTCTTT.

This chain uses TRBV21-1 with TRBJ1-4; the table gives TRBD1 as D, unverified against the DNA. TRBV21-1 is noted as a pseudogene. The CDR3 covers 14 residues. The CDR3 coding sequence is TGTGCCAGCAGGCTTAGCAGGGATAATGAAAAACTGTTTTTT. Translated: CASRLSRDNEKLFF.

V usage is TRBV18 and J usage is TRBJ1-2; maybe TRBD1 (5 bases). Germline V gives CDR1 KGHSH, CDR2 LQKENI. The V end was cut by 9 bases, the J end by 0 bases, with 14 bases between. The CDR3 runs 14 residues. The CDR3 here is CASFQGLANYGYTF. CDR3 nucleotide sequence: TGTGCCAGTTTTCAGGGACTCGCTAACTATGGCTACACCTTC.

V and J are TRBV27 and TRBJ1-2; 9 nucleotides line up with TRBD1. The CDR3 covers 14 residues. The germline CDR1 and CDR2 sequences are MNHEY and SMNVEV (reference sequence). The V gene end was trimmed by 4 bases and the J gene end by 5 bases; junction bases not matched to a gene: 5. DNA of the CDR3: TGTGCCAGCAGTTCCCGACAGGGGGGGTATGGCTACACCTTC. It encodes CASSSRQGGYGYTF.

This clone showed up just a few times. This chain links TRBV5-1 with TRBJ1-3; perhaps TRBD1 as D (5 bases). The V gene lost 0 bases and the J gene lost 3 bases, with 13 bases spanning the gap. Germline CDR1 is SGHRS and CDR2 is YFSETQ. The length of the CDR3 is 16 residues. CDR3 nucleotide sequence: TGCGCCAGCAGCTTGGGCGATCAGGGTAGTGGAAACACCATATATTTT. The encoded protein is CASSLGDQGSGNTIYF.

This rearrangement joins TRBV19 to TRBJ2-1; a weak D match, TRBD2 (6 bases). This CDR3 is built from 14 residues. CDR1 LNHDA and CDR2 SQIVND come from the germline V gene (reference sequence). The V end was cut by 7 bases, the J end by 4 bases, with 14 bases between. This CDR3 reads CASTRPGGYNEQFF. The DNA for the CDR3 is TGTGCCAGTACGCGCCCCGGGGGATACAATGAGCAGTTCTTC.

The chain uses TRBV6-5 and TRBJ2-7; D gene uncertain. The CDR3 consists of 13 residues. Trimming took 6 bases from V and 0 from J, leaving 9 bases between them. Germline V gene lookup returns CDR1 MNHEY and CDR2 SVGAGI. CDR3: CASSSRYSYEQYF. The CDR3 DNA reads TGTGCCAGCAGCTCTCGCTACTCCTACGAGCAGTACTTC.

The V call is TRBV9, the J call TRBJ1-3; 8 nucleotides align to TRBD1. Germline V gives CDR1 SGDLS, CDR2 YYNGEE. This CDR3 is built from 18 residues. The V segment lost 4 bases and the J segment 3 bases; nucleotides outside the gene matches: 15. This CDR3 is CASSPTGRGLGSGNTIYF. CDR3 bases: TGTGCCAGCAGCCCCACAGGCAGGGGGCTAGGAAGTGGAAACACCATATATTTT.

As DNA, the CDR3 is TGTGCCAGTAGCAACCGCCCTAGCGGGGGTGTAGATACGCAGTATTTT. Its protein is CASSNRPSGGVDTQYF. The chain recombines TRBV19 with TRBJ2-3; TRBD2 aligns across 10 bases. CDR3 size: 16 residues. From germline, CDR1 is LNHDA and CDR2 SQIVND (reference sequence). V shed 6 bases and J 5 bases; nucleotides not matched to a gene: 11.

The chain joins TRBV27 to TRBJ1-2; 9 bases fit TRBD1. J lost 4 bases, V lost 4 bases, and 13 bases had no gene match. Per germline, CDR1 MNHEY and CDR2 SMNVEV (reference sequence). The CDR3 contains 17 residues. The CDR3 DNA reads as TGTGCCAGCAGTTCCGCTGAACTGGGACAGGGTGGCTATGGCTACACCTTC. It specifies CASSSAELGQGGYGYTF.

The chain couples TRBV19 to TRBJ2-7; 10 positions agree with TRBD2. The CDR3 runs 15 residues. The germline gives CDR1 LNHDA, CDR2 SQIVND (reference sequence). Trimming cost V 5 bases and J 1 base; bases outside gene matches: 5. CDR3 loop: CASSPASGGSYEQYF. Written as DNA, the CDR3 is TGTGCCAGTAGTCCCGCTAGCGGGGGTTCCTACGAGCAGTACTTC.

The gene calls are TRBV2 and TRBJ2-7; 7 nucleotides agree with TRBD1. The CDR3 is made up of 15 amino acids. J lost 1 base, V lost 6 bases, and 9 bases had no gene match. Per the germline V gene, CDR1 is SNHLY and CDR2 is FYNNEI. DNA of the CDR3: TGTGCCAGCAGAAATATACAGGGGCCGTCCTACGAGCAGTACTTC. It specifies CASRNIQGPSYEQYF. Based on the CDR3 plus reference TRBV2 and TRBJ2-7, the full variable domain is EPEVTQTPSHQVTQMGQEVILRCVPISNHLYFYWYRQILGQKVEFLVSFYNNEISEKSEIFDDQFSVERPDGSNFTLKIRSTKLEDSAMYFCASRNIQGPSYEQYFGPGTRLTVT.

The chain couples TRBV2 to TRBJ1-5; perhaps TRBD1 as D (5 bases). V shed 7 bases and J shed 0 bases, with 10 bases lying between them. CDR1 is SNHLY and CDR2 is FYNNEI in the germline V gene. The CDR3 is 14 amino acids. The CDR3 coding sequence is TGTGCCAGCACACAGGACCTTAGCAATCAGCCCCAGCATTTT. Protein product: CASTQDLSNQPQHF.

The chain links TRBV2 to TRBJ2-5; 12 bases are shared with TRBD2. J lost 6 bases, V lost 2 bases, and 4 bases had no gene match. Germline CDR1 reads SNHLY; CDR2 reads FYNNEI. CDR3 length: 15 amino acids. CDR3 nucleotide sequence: TGTGCCAGCAGTGAACTAGCGGGGGGGGAGCAGACCCAGTACTTC. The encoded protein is CASSELAGGEQTQYF.

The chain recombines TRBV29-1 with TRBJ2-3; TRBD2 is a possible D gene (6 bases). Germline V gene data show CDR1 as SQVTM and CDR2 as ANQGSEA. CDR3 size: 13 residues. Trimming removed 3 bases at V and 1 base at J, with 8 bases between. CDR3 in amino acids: CSVDQRGTDTQYF. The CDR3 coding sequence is TGCAGCGTTGACCAGCGGGGCACAGATACGCAGTATTTT.

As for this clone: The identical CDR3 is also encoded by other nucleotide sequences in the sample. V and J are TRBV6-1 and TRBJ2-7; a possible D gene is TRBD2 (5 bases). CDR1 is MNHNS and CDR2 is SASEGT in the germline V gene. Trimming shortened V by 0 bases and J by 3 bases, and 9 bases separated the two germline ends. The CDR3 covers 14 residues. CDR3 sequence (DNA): TGTGCCAGCAGTGAAGCGGGAGTAAGCTACGAGCAGTACTTC. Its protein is CASSEAGVSYEQYF.

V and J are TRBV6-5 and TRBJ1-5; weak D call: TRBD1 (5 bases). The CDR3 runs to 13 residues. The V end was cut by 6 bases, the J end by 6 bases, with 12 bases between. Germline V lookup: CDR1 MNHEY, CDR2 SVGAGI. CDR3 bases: TGTGCCAGCAGCAAGGGGCAGGGTCAGCCCCAGCATTTT. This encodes CASSKGQGQPQHF.

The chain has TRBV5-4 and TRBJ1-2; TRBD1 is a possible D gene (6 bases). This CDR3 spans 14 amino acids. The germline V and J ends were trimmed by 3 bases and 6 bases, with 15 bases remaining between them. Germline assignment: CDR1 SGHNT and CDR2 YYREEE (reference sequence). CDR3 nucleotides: TGTGCCAGCAGCTCCAGTGGGGGCTCGGATGGCTACACCTTC. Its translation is CASSSSGGSDGYTF. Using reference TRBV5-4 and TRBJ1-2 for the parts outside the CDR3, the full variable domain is ETGVTQSPTHLIKTRGQQVTLRCSSQSGHNTVSWYQQALGQGPQFIFQYYREEENGRGNFPPRFSGLQFPNYSSELNVNALELDDSALYLCASSSSGGSDGYTFGSGTRLTVV.

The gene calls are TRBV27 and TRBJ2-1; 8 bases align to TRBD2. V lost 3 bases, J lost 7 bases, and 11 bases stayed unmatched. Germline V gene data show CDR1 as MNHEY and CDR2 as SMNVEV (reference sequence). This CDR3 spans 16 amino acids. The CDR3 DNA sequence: TGTGCCAGCAGTTTGTCCGGGACTAGTCCCTTAAATGAGCAGTTCTTC. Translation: CASSLSGTSPLNEQFF.

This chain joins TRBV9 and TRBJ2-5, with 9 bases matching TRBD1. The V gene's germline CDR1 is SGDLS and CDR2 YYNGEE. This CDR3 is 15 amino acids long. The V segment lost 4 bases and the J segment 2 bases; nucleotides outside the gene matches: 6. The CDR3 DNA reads TGTGCCAGCAGCACAGGGGGCAGGAGTCAAGAGACCCAGTACTTC. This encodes CASSTGGRSQETQYF.

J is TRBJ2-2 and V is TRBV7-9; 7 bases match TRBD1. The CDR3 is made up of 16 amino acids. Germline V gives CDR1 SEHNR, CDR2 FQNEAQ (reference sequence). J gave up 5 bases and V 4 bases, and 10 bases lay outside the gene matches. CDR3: CASSSTGAMGTGELFF. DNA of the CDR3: TGTGCCAGCAGCTCCACAGGGGCAATGGGAACCGGGGAGCTGTTTTTT.

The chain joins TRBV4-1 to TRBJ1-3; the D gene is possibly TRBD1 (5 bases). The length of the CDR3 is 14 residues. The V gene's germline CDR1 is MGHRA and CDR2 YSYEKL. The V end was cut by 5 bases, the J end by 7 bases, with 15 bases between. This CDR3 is CASSTGTEGNTIYF. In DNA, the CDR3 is TGCGCCAGCAGCACCGGGACTGAGGGCAACACCATATATTTT.